Listed below are T cell receptor beta chains from one sample, sequenced in a study of blood T cell repertoires in COVID-19. The protocol was immunoSEQ multiplex PCR, while the TCRdb copy is restricted to in-frame clones and leaves out a portion. The table has about 100,000 clones, roughly 90% seen once. The specimen sequenced was peripheral blood. The source is a human donor with active COVID-19. The donor label of this sample is uncertain. CDR3s include the opening cysteine and the closing phenylalanine or tryptophan. D genes are given only for firm matches. Size is stated for part of the rows, as once, few or many counts, or as a class when the clone is expanded.

CDR3 DNA	CDR3 protein	clone size	D gene	V gene	J gene
TGTGCCAGCAGTTACACGGGAGTCTCCTACGAGCAGTACTTC	CASSYTGVSYEQYF	.	.	TRBV6-2/TRBV6-3	TRBJ2-7
TGTGCCATCAGTGGAGGTAGCTACGAGCAGTACTTC	CAISGGSYEQYF	.	.	TRBV10-3	TRBJ2-7
TGTGCCAGCAGTCGACAGGGGCCCCCTAACTCCTACGAGCAGTACTTC	CASSRQGPPNSYEQYF	.	TRBD1	TRBV27	TRBJ2-7
TGCGCCAGCAGCTTGGTGGGCGGGGGTTCGGATACGCAGTATTTT	CASSLVGGGSDTQYF	.	TRBD2	TRBV5-1	TRBJ2-3
TGTGCCAGCAGTTACCAGCGACTAGCGGAGACCCAGTACTTC	CASSYQRLAETQYF	.	TRBD2	TRBV6-2/TRBV6-3	TRBJ2-5
TGTGCCAGCACCCCGTTTGGTAGGAACACCGGGGAGCTGTTTTTT	CASTPFGRNTGELFF	few	.	TRBV7-2	TRBJ2-2
TGTGCCAGCAGTAAAACTAGCGGGCGTGCCTACGAGCAGTACTTC	CASSKTSGRAYEQYF	.	TRBD2	TRBV6-2/TRBV6-3	TRBJ2-7
TGTGCCAGCTCACCAAGACTAGCGGACAATGAGCAGTTCTTC	CASSPRLADNEQFF	.	TRBD2	TRBV18	TRBJ2-1
TGTGCCAGCAGTTCTACCGGGGTCGAGAATTCACCCCTCCACTTT	CASSSTGVENSPLHF	.	.	TRBV27	TRBJ1-6
TGTGCCAGCTCCACAACCCGACAGGGGGAAGCTTTCTTT	CASSTTRQGEAFF	few	TRBD1	TRBV5-4	TRBJ1-1
TGTGCCAGCAGCTCCCATCATCCGGGACAGGGGAATGGCTACACCTTC	CASSSHHPGQGNGYTF	once	TRBD1	TRBV5-5	TRBJ1-2
TGTGCCAGCACCCTCGGACAGCTACAAGAGACCCAGTACTTC	CASTLGQLQETQYF	.	.	TRBV28	TRBJ2-5
TGTGCCAGCAGCTTAATCGTTGGCAGTCCCTCTGGGGCCAACGTCCTGACTTTC	CASSLIVGSPSGANVLTF	.	.	TRBV7-2	TRBJ2-6
TGTGCCAGCAGCGCCGGAACAGTCAGCTCCTACGAGCAGTACTTC	CASSAGTVSSYEQYF	few	.	TRBV5-6	TRBJ2-7
TGTGCCAGCAGTGAATTCGGGACAGGGGCTAATGAGCAGTTCTTC	CASSEFGTGANEQFF	.	TRBD1	TRBV25-1	TRBJ2-1
TGTGCCAGCAGCGGTCCCCGAGGCGATGAGCAGTTCTTC	CASSGPRGDEQFF	.	.	TRBV7-2	TRBJ2-1
TGTGCCACCAGCAGAGATCTCGGGACTGGATCCTACGAGCAGTACTTC	CATSRDLGTGSYEQYF	.	.	TRBV15	TRBJ2-7
TGTGCCAGCAGCCGAACAGGGCGGTCACCCCTCCACTTT	CASSRTGRSPLHF	.	.	TRBV11-2	TRBJ1-6
TGTGCCAGCACCGGGTTAGCAGGGGAAGAGACCCAGTACTTC	CASTGLAGEETQYF	.	.	TRBV21-1	TRBJ2-5
TGTGCCAGCTCACCACGTTGGACAGTGAACACTGAAGCTTTCTTT	CASSPRWTVNTEAFF	.	.	TRBV18	TRBJ1-1
TGTGCCAGCAGTAGGGAGGGAAATCAGCCCCAGCATTTT	CASSREGNQPQHF	once	.	TRBV6-5	TRBJ1-5
TGTGCCTGGAGTTTAGGGGGGGCCTCGGGTGACGAGCAGTACTTC	CAWSLGGASGDEQYF	.	.	TRBV30	TRBJ2-7
TGTGCCAGCAGCTTGGAACTAGCGGGGAGCTACGAGCAGTACTTC	CASSLELAGSYEQYF	.	TRBD2	TRBV5-5	TRBJ2-7
TGTGCCAGCTCACCACAAGGAGGGGTGAGAGAGACCCAGTACTTC	CASSPQGGVRETQYF	.	.	TRBV18	TRBJ2-5
TGCGCCAGCAGGGCTAGCGGGACTTACAATGAGCAGTTCTTC	CASRASGTYNEQFF	.	TRBD2	TRBV5-1	TRBJ2-1
TGTGCCTGGAGTCCAGGGACAGAATTCTACGAGCAGTACTTC	CAWSPGTEFYEQYF	once	TRBD1	TRBV30	TRBJ2-7
TGCGCCAGCAGCCCTCCGGGACAGAAGAACACTGAAGCTTTCTTT	CASSPPGQKNTEAFF	.	TRBD1	TRBV5-1	TRBJ1-1
TGCGCCAGCAGCTTCGACTGGTACGAGCAGTACTTC	CASSFDWYEQYF	.	.	TRBV5-1	TRBJ2-7
TGTGCCAGCTCACCCACCGACAGGGTTATTGGCTACGAGCAGTACTTC	CASSPTDRVIGYEQYF	.	TRBD1	TRBV18	TRBJ2-7
TGCGCCAGCAGCTATTCGAAGGAGGGCTACGAGCAGTACTTC	CASSYSKEGYEQYF	.	.	TRBV5-1	TRBJ2-7
TGTGCCATCAGGCCCGGGGGGACCTACGAGCAGTACTTC	CAIRPGGTYEQYF	.	TRBD2	TRBV10-3	TRBJ2-7
TGTGCCAGCAGCACCCATAGCGGGGGGGAAGATACGCAGTATTTT	CASSTHSGGEDTQYF	.	TRBD2	TRBV11-3	TRBJ2-3
TGTGCCAGCTCATACTACACCGGGGAGCTGTTTTTT	CASSYYTGELFF	.	.	TRBV18	TRBJ2-2
TGTGCCAGCAGTGGCTGGTTAGCCTATGGCTACACCTTC	CASSGWLAYGYTF	.	.	TRBV2	TRBJ1-2
TGCGCCAGCAGCCGGACAGGGGGCAGGGAGACCCAGTACTTC	CASSRTGGRETQYF	.	TRBD1	TRBV4-3	TRBJ2-5
TGTGCCACCAGCAGAGCACAGGGAAACTATGGCTACACCTTC	CATSRAQGNYGYTF	.	.	TRBV15	TRBJ1-2
TGTGCCAGCAGAGCGGTGGATACGCAGTATTTT	CASRAVDTQYF	once	.	TRBV2	TRBJ2-3
TGTGCCAGCAGCTTCTCAGCGGGGGGCTACAGCTCCTACAATGAGCAGTTCTTC	CASSFSAGGYSSYNEQFF	.	TRBD2	TRBV5-6	TRBJ2-1
TGTGCCAGCAGCTTGAGGCAGGGGGCCTACGAGCAGTACTTC	CASSLRQGAYEQYF	.	TRBD1	TRBV5-4	TRBJ2-7
TGTGCCAGCAGCTCCGGGGCGGGAAACTCTGGAAACACCATATATTTT	CASSSGAGNSGNTIYF	.	.	TRBV7-8	TRBJ1-3
TGCAGCGTTGTTGCCCCATTCTCCACGGGCTACAATGAGCAGTTCTTC	CSVVAPFSTGYNEQFF	once	.	TRBV29-1	TRBJ2-1
TGTGCCAGCTCACCACAAGCGGGGCTCTCCTACAATGAGCAGTTCTTC	CASSPQAGLSYNEQFF	.	TRBD2	TRBV18	TRBJ2-1
TGTGCCAGCAGCGTAGTAGCGGGGGGGCTAGGAGATACGCAGTATTTT	CASSVVAGGLGDTQYF	.	TRBD2	TRBV9	TRBJ2-3
TGCGCCAGCAGCTTGGTACAGGGGATCGGGACTGAAGCTTTCTTT	CASSLVQGIGTEAFF	once	TRBD1	TRBV5-1	TRBJ1-1
TGTGCCAGCAGCCGCCGGCAGGGCGATGAGCAGTTCTTC	CASSRRQGDEQFF	.	.	TRBV7-8	TRBJ2-1
TGTGCCAGCAGCTCGGGACTAGCGGCAATTTCGGATACGCAGTATTTT	CASSSGLAAISDTQYF	.	TRBD2	TRBV5-6	TRBJ2-3
TGTGCCAGCAGTTTTATAGGGACTAGTTGGGCCTACAATGAGCAGTTCTTC	CASSFIGTSWAYNEQFF	once	TRBD2	TRBV27	TRBJ2-1
TGTGCCAGCAGTGAAACAGGGGGTATTGGCTACACCTTC	CASSETGGIGYTF	.	TRBD1	TRBV6-1	TRBJ1-2
TGTGCCAGCAGCCCGGACAGGGCGAGCAATCAGCCCCAGCATTTT	CASSPDRASNQPQHF	.	.	TRBV21-1	TRBJ1-5
TGTGCCAGCAGCCAAGAGGGACAGGGCTACAATGAGCAGTTCTTC	CASSQEGQGYNEQFF	.	TRBD1	TRBV14	TRBJ2-1
TGTGCCAGCAGCCAAGTAAGAAGGGGGTTGGAGGTCTATGGCTACACCTTC	CASSQVRRGLEVYGYTF	.	.	TRBV3-1/TRBV3-2	TRBJ1-2
TGCGCCAGCAGCATGTCCGGGACAGGGTACAATGAGCAGTTCTTC	CASSMSGTGYNEQFF	.	TRBD1	TRBV5-1	TRBJ2-1
TGTGCCAGCAGCCAAGGCAGGGGGCAGTACGAGCAGTACTTC	CASSQGRGQYEQYF	.	TRBD1	TRBV3-1/TRBV3-2	TRBJ2-7